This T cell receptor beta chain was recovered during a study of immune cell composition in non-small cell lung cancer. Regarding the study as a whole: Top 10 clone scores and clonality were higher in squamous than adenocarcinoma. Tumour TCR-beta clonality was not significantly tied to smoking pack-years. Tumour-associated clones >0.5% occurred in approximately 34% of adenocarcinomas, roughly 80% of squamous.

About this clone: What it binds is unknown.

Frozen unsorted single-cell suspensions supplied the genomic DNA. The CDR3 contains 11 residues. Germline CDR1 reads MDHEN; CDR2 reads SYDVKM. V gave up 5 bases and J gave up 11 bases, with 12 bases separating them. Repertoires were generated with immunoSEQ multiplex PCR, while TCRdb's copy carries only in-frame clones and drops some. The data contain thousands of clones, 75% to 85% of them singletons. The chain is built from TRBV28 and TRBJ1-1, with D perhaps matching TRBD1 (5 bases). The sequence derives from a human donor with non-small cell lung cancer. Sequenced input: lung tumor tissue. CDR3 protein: CASSIQGSAFF. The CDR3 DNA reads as TGTGCCAGCAGTATCCAGGGTAGTGCTTTCTTT.